This TCR beta chain was identified in a study of monozygotic twins with inflammatory bowel disease. A remark on this clonotype: The antigen is undetermined.

Reprocessing the 5' RACE reads, TCRdb reports a single entry for every CDR3 protein and omits DNA. This listing includes some 170,000 distinct CDR3 sequences. Study-wide points: Repertoire similarity did not differ between concordant and discordant twins, perhaps due to limited power.

The length of the CDR3 is 14 residues. The sequence was obtained from a human donor with ulcerative colitis or Crohn's disease, or a healthy co-twin of an affected twin (not recorded which). Sequencing was performed on blood. The rearrangement uses TRBV12-3 or TRBV12-4 and TRBJ1-6; checking the TCRdb D call of TRBD1 is not possible without DNA. The CDR3 spells CASSLRGADSPLHF.